The subject of this entry is one T cell receptor (beta chain). This record belongs to a study of technical replicates of blood from a few donors. Trimming pared 7 bases from V and 4 bases from J, leaving 10 bases between. This CDR3 is built from 13 residues. Germline V gives CDR1 LNHDA, CDR2 SQIVND (reference sequence). The data were produced by immunoSEQ multiplex PCR, yet TCRdb's version contains in-frame clones alone and is incomplete. The table lists about 70,000 clones, about 94% of them singletons. The receptor was derived from a human donor in good health. Sequenced material: T cells isolated from PBMCs. The chain employs TRBV19 and TRBJ1-4, with D perhaps TRBD1 (6 bases). The CDR3 nucleotides read TGTGCCAGTAAGGACAGCTATAATGAAAAACTGTTTTTT. Protein: CASKDSYNEKLFF.